This T cell receptor beta chain emerged from a study of blood T cell repertoires in COVID-19. For the study at large: From the United States, Italy and Spain came samples of acute and convalescent COVID-19. In each case, the material was cDNA or gDNA derived from T cells, B-cell-depleted T cells, or PBMCs.

Germline V CDR1 and CDR2: KGHSH, LQKENI. The length of the CDR3 is 13 residues. Deletions cut 2 bases from V and 6 bases from J, with 7 bases between. The Seattle patients, enrolled during active infection, were followed longitudinally. Authors' analysis steps: Reference gene primer amplification yielded estimated nucleated cell counts. TCRdb's table, derived via immunoSEQ multiplex PCR, lists solely in-frame clones and lacks some. For V, J and clone size, that table is used; D and trimming come from the DNA. The sample holds roughly 260,000 clones; 80% to 95% are singletons and the top ten take about 2.5%.

V usage is TRBV18 and J usage is TRBJ2-2; D not certain. Sequencing was performed on peripheral blood. This sequence was found in a young adult with COVID-19, enrolled during active disease. CDR3 coding DNA: TGTGCCAGCTCACCAATACCGGCCGGGGAGCTGTTTTTT. Its translation is CASSPIPAGELFF. The entire variable domain, with the rest obtained from reference TRBV18 and TRBJ2-2, is as follows: NAGVMQNPRHLVRRRGQEARLRCSPMKGHSHVYWYRQLPEEGLKFMVYLQKENIIDESGMPKERFSAEFPKEGPSILRIQQVVRGDSAAYFCASSPIPAGELFFGEGSRLTVL.